One and the same sample provided the 20 T cell receptor beta chains below, sequenced in a study of regulatory T cells in long-lasting Graves disease. Indicated time point: newly diagnosed GD, antithyroid drugs for less than 3 months. The TCR library was made from RNA extracted from PBMCs. According to the study, TCR beta libraries were built with iRepertoire HTBI primers and CDR3-region Arm-PCR. Using its own MiXCR run on the multiplex PCR reads, TCRdb lists one record per CDR3 protein. The sample records about 540,000 distinct CDR3 sequences, about 13% being singletons. These sequences were also reported in another study, on T cells in Graves' hyperthyroidism and ophthalmopathy.

The specimen was peripheral blood mononuclear cells (PBMCs), collected at new diagnosis, from a patient treated with antithyroid drugs. These receptors came from a young man with Graves disease.

The genes are TRBV5-6 and TRBJ2-1; 10 bases match TRBD2. The length of the CDR3 is 16 residues. In germline, CDR1 is SGHDT, CDR2 YYEEEE. With 1 base clipped from V and 5 bases from J, the junction kept 6 bases outside the gene matches. CDR3 coding DNA: TGTGCCAGCAGCTTGCAAGGACTAGCGGCCGACAATGAGCAGTTCTTC. Encoded protein: CASSLQGLAADNEQFF.

The chain combines TRBV6-2 or TRBV6-3 with TRBJ2-5; tentatively, D is TRBD2 (5 bases). The V gene lost 2 bases and the J gene lost 5 bases, with 9 bases spanning the gap. This CDR3 comprises 13 residues. Looked up from germline, CDR1 is MNHEY and CDR2 is SVGEGT. In DNA form, the CDR3 reads TGTGCCAGCAGTTACCCTAGCCCCGAGACCCAGTACTTC. This encodes CASSYPSPETQYF.

In its sample, this clonotype was seen many times. CDR3 sequence (DNA): TGTGCCAGCAGCCCAACCCTTGGGGCGCCTGAAGCTTTCTTT. Protein: CASSPTLGAPEAFF. The chain is built from TRBV5-4 and TRBJ1-1; possibly TRBD1 for D (5 bases). Trimming took 4 bases from V and 6 from J, leaving 16 bases between them. The CDR3 is 14 amino acids. Germline loops: CDR1 SGHNT, CDR2 YYREEE (reference sequence).

As for this clonotype: Since a far larger clone is one base different, this is likely a read error. This CDR3 reads CSAGGTSGGGEQYF. The CDR3 coding sequence is TGCAGTGCTGGAGGGACTAGCGGGGGTGGCGAGCAGTACTTC. The chain recombines TRBV20-1 with TRBJ2-7, with TRBD2 matching 14 bases. The CDR3 covers 14 residues. Germline V gene data show CDR1 as DFQATT and CDR2 as SNEGSKA (reference sequence). Trimming took 5 bases from V and 6 from J; bases not matched to a gene: 6.

This clonotype showed up just a few times. This may come from a read error, since a much larger clone is one base off. CDR3 DNA sequence: TGTGCTAGTGGTTTGCCAAGGGACAGCCCTGAGTACTTC. This sequence encodes CASGLPRDSPEYF. The chain is built from TRBV12-5 and TRBJ2-5; 7 bases map to TRBD1. Germline trimming cut 2 bases from V and 12 bases from J; bases unmatched to any gene: 9. The germline V gene encodes CDR1 LGHNT and CDR2 FRNRAP. This CDR3 is 13 amino acids long. The full variable domain, its missing parts supplied by reference TRBV12-5 and TRBJ2-5, is DARVTQTPRHKVTEMGQEVTMRCQPILGHNTVFWYRQTMMQGLELLAYFRNRAPLDDSGMPKDRFSAEMPDATLATLKIQPSEPRDSAVYFCASGLPRDSPEYFGPGTRLLVL.

A note on this clonotype: It may be a read error: a sequence one base away is much more abundant. The CDR3 does not close with the conserved phenylalanine or tryptophan, likely indicating a read error. The V gene is TRBV7-9, the J gene TRBJ1-4, with D possibly being TRBD1 (5 bases). Between the trimmed V and J ends, which lost 0 bases and 3 bases, there was a span of 8 bases. Germline V gene sequence: CDR1 SEHNR, CDR2 FQNEAQ (reference sequence). The CDR3 has 15 residues. The CDR3 sequence is CASSLAATANEKLFS. The DNA for the CDR3 is TGTGCCAGCAGCTTAGCTGCGACAGCTAATGAAAAACTGTTTTCT.

This clonotype was seen more than once but under ten times. V and J are TRBV6-1 and TRBJ1-5; D might be TRBD1 (6 bases). V was shortened by 6 bases and J by 7 bases, with 16 bases between the two germline ends. This CDR3 has 14 amino acids. Germline CDR1 MNHNS, CDR2 SASEGT. The CDR3 DNA reads as TGTGCCAGCAGCCACGGGGGGGGCAGACAGCCCCAGCATTTT. Translated, it gives CASSHGGGRQPQHF.

This clonotype came up once. This may be a read error: a much more frequent sequence differs by one nucleotide. The chain employs TRBV2 and TRBJ2-3, with 8 positions matching TRBD1. The CDR3 extends over 13 amino acids. The J segment lost 6 bases and the V segment lost 6 bases, leaving 5 bases of the junction unmatched. Germline V gene data show CDR1 as SNHLY and CDR2 as FYNNEI. CDR3 amino acids: CASRDRGRDTQYF. The DNA of the CDR3 is TGTGCCAGCAGAGACAGGGGCAGGGATACGCAGTATTTT.

This clonotype was counted many times. The chain employs TRBV7-8 and TRBJ2-3, with a tentative D call TRBD1 (6 bases). The V gene lost 6 bases and the J gene lost 6 bases, with 16 bases spanning the gap. Germline assignment: CDR1 SGHVS and CDR2 FQNEAQ. The CDR3 covers 14 residues. The chain's CDR3 is CASSLSGTTDTQYF. For the CDR3, the DNA is TGTGCCAGCAGTTTATCTGGGACAACGGATACGCAGTATTTT.

V usage is TRBV3-1 and J usage is TRBJ2-1, with D possibly being TRBD1 (6 bases). Between the trimmed V and J ends, which lost 6 bases and 9 bases, there was a span of 18 bases. Germline CDR1 and CDR2: LGHDT and YNNKEL (reference sequence). The CDR3 covers 14 residues. The CDR3 DNA reads as TGTGCCAGCAGGCAACAGGGTGACCGATCTGAGCAGTTCTTC. Translated, it gives CASRQQGDRSEQFF.

Many counts were recorded for this clonotype. The chain couples TRBV12-3 or TRBV12-4 to TRBJ2-4; D perhaps matches TRBD1 (8 bases). V dropped 2 bases and J dropped 0 bases, with 14 bases sitting between them. This CDR3 is 17 amino acids long. The CDR3 here is CASSLSGTGVAKNIQYF. CDR3 in DNA: TGTGCCAGCAGTTTAAGCGGGACAGGAGTAGCCAAAAACATTCAGTACTTC.

This clonotype was observed a few times. The rearrangement uses TRBV24-1 and TRBJ1-1; D possibly corresponds to TRBD1 (6 bases). The V end was cut by 7 bases, the J end by 3 bases, with 11 bases between. Germline values: CDR1 KGHDR, CDR2 SFDVKD. The CDR3 is made up of 13 amino acids. For the CDR3, the DNA is TGTGCCACCAGGGTGACAGGTGACACTGAAGCTTTCTTT. Amino acid sequence: CATRVTGDTEAFF.

This clonotype has a count of ten or more. This chain links TRBV12-3 or TRBV12-4 with TRBJ2-3; D is perhaps TRBD1 (5 bases). Between the trimmed V and J ends, which lost 6 bases and 0 bases, there was a span of 19 bases. The CDR3 spans 17 residues. DNA for the CDR3: TGTGCCAGCAGCATAATGATAGGGGCCCCTAGCACAGATACGCAGTATTTT. This codes for CASSIMIGAPSTDTQYF.

Many counts were recorded for this clonotype. The V and J genes are TRBV20-1 and TRBJ2-3; D not certain. Germline V gives CDR1 DFQATT, CDR2 SNEGSKA (reference sequence). Trimming took off 7 bases at V and 0 bases at J, with 14 bases between the two ends. CDR3 length equals 14 residues. This CDR3 reads CSVRTAPSTDTQYF. The CDR3 nucleotides are TGCAGTGTCCGGACCGCTCCTAGCACAGATACGCAGTATTTT.

This clonotype came up a few times. This rearrangement joins TRBV29-1 to TRBJ2-7; 8 nucleotides align to TRBD2. This CDR3 has 14 amino acids. Germline-derived CDR1 and CDR2 are SQVTM and ANQGSEA. Trimming removed 7 bases from V and 0 bases from J; junction bases left unmatched: 8. CDR3 nucleotides: TGCAGCGCCCTTACTAGCGGCCTCTCCTACGAGCAGTACTTC. Translated: CSALTSGLSYEQYF.

This clonotype was detected ten times or more. The chain joins TRBV3-1 to TRBJ2-1; no firm D call. Germline CDR1 LGHDT, CDR2 YNNKEL (reference sequence). The CDR3 is 13 residues long. Trimming removed 1 base at V and 10 bases at J, with 11 bases between. CDR3 region: CASSQVMVGEQFF. CDR3 DNA: TGTGCCAGCAGCCAAGTTATGGTTGGGGAGCAGTTCTTC.

In this sample, this clonotype turned up many times. V gene TRBV12-3 or TRBV12-4 combines with J gene TRBJ1-4; D not resolved. CDR3 length: 15 amino acids. The ends were cut back, 6 bases at V and 0 bases at J, with 11 bases in the middle. CDR3 residues: CASRTGSATNEKLFF. DNA for the CDR3: TGTGCCAGCAGGACCGGGTCTGCAACTAATGAAAAACTGTTTTTT.

Many counts were recorded for this clonotype. The V and J genes are TRBV9 and TRBJ1-1, with D perhaps TRBD1 (5 bases). V was trimmed by 6 bases and J by 6 bases, leaving 21 bases between them. The germline V gene encodes CDR1 SGDLS and CDR2 YYNGEE. The CDR3 is made up of 15 amino acids. CDR3 sequence: CASTLGAPKVPEAFF. The CDR3 DNA reads TGTGCCAGCACCCTTGGGGCGCCCAAGGTACCTGAAGCTTTCTTT.

This clonotype has a count of ten or more. The V and J genes are TRBV3-1 and TRBJ2-7, with D perhaps matching TRBD1 or TRBD2 (5 bases each). V was pared by 0 bases and J by 4 bases, with 7 bases between. The CDR3 has 13 residues. Germline CDR1 and CDR2: LGHDT and YNNKEL (reference sequence). The CDR3 DNA sequence: TGTGCCAGCAGCCAAGATGGGGGTTACGAGCAGTACTTC. This translates into CASSQDGGYEQYF.

The CDR3 is CASSQPARDADNEQFF. The CDR3 DNA reads TGCGCCAGCAGCCAACCTGCGAGGGACGCTGACAATGAGCAGTTCTTC. The chain links TRBV4-1 to TRBJ2-1, with D possibly being TRBD1 or TRBD2 (5 bases each). CDR3 length equals 16 residues. CDR1 is MGHRA and CDR2 is YSYEKL in the germline V gene. Deletions cut 2 bases from V and 5 bases from J, with 16 bases between.